The 8 T cell receptor beta chains reported below all come from one sample, sequenced in a study of blood T cell repertoires in COVID-19. Data came from immunoSEQ multiplex PCR; TCRdb stores just in-frame clones and leaves some out. The sample has over 150,000 clones, roughly 89% seen once. Sequenced material: peripheral blood. The receptor source for this set is a middle-aged man with acute or convalescent COVID-19.

The V gene is TRBV6-6, the J gene TRBJ1-5; TRBD1 matches 7 bases. Trimming cost V 8 bases and J 2 bases; bases outside gene matches: 9. Germline lookup yields CDR1 MNHNY and CDR2 SVGAGI (reference sequence). This CDR3 has 15 residues. The CDR3 coding sequence is TGTGCCAGCCGACAGGGCGTGTGGGGCAATCAGCCCCAGCATTTT. Translating gives CASRQGVWGNQPQHF.

This chain uses TRBV5-1 with TRBJ2-1, with a possible D match to TRBD1 (6 bases). CDR3 length equals 15 residues. V lost 5 bases and J 1 base, leaving 13 bases between the germline ends. Germline V CDR1 and CDR2: SGHRS, YFSETQ. CDR3 protein: CASSSLGGSYNEQFF. In DNA, the CDR3 is TGCGCCAGCAGTTCATTAGGGGGATCCTACAATGAGCAGTTCTTC.

The chain is built from TRBV5-1 and TRBJ2-5, with 8 bases that match TRBD2. This CDR3 spans 16 amino acids. CDR1 SGHRS and CDR2 YFSETQ come from the germline V gene. J gave up 2 bases and V 4 bases, and 10 bases lay outside the gene matches. CDR3 in DNA: TGCGCCAGCAGCCCCGGGGGGGACCCTTCGCAAGAGACCCAGTACTTC. Its protein is CASSPGGDPSQETQYF. Filled out from reference TRBV5-1 and TRBJ2-5, the complete variable domain reads KAGVTQTPRYLIKTRGQQVTLSCSPISGHRSVSWYQQTPGQGLQFLFEYFSETQRNKGNFPGRFSGRQFSNSRSEMNVSTLELGDSALYLCASSPGGDPSQETQYFGPGTRLLVL.

J is TRBJ1-1 and V is TRBV19; TRBD1 aligns across 9 bases. The CDR3 totals 15 residues. Germline V gene lookup returns CDR1 LNHDA and CDR2 SQIVND (reference sequence). Trimming removed 3 bases from V and 5 bases from J; junction bases left unmatched: 7. The CDR3 here is CASSMVGQGKTEAFF. In DNA, the CDR3 is TGTGCCAGTAGTATGGTCGGACAGGGGAAAACTGAAGCTTTCTTT.

The rearrangement uses TRBV11-2 and TRBJ2-7; 10 bases fit TRBD2. The CDR3 is 17 residues long. Germline assignment: CDR1 SGHAT and CDR2 FQNNGV. The V segment lost 6 bases and the J segment 9 bases; nucleotides outside the gene matches: 20. Here the CDR3 DNA reads TGTGCCAGCAGTGTACCGAGGAGGCTAGCGGGAGTCAGAGGGCAGTACTTC. Its protein is CASSVPRRLAGVRGQYF.

The chain couples TRBV6-2 or TRBV6-3 to TRBJ1-1, with 7 bases that match TRBD1. CDR1 and CDR2 from the germline V gene are MNHEY and SVGEGT. The CDR3 spans 15 residues. V gave up 4 bases and J gave up 1 base; unmatched junction bases: 6. In nucleotides, the CDR3 is TGTGCCAGCAGTTCACACAGGGGAACGAACACTGAAGCTTTCTTT. Its protein is CASSSHRGTNTEAFF.

This clone was observed a single time. The V call is TRBV10-3, the J call TRBJ2-1, with 8 bases aligning to TRBD2. The CDR3 is 19 amino acids. Germline V CDR1 and CDR2: ENHRY, SYGVKD. The V segment lost 0 bases and the J segment 2 bases; nucleotides outside the gene matches: 12. CDR3 amino acids: CAISESVRERERPYNEQFF. CDR3 DNA: TGTGCCATCAGTGAGTCAGTACGGGAGCGGGAGCGGCCCTACAATGAGCAGTTCTTC.

V usage is TRBV18 and J usage is TRBJ1-1, with TRBD1 matching over 8 bases. The CDR3 loop spans 15 amino acids. Germline V gives CDR1 KGHSH, CDR2 LQKENI. Losses at the gene ends were 4 bases for V and 2 bases for J; bases not matched to a gene: 6. The CDR3, as DNA: TGTGCCAGCTCACTCATTGGACAGGGCAACACTGAAGCTTTCTTT. It specifies CASSLIGQGNTEAFF.